This section outlines one TCR beta chain sequence together with its context. The V end lost 4 bases, the J end lost 4 bases, and 8 bases lay between the germline ends. Germline assignment: CDR1 SQVTM and CDR2 ANQGSEA. CDR3 length: 12 amino acids. TCRdb fed the RT-PCR reads into MiXCR, producing one record per CDR3 protein. The sample consists of fewer than 800,000 distinct CDR3 sequences, 14% of them appearing once. This receptor was identified in a female donor in good health, serving as a healthy control. This chain joins TRBV29-1 and TRBJ2-1, with D perhaps TRBD2 (5 bases). The sequenced material came from memory CD4+ T cells from blood. CDR3 bases: TGCAGCGTTGTGGGAGTTTACAATGAGCAGTTCTTC. Translation: CSVVGVYNEQFF.